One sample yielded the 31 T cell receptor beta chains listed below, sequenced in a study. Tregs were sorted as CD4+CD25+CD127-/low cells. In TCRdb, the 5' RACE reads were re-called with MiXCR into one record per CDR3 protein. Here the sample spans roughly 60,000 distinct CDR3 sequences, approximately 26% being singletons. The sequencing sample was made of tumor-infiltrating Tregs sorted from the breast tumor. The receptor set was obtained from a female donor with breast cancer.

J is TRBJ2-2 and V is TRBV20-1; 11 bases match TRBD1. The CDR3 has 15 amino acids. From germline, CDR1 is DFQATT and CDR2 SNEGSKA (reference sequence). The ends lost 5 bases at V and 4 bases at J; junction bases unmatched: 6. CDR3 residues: CSAWTGGSSTGELFF. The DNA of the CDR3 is TGCAGTGCTTGGACAGGGGGCTCGAGCACCGGGGAGCTGTTTTTT.

In nucleotides, the CDR3 is TGCAGTGTTGGGGGTTACAATGAGCAGTTCTTC. This sequence encodes CSVGGYNEQFF. The chain has TRBV20-1 and TRBJ2-1; D may be TRBD1 or TRBD2 (5 bases each). Per the germline V gene, CDR1 is DFQATT and CDR2 is SNEGSKA (reference sequence). The CDR3 contains 11 residues. V was cut by 7 bases and J by 4 bases, with 8 bases left in between.

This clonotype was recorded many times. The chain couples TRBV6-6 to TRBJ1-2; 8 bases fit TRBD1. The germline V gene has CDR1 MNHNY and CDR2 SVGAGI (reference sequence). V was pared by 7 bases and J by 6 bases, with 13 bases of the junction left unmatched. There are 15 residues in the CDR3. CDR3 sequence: CASTDTSGGGHGYTF. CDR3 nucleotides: TGTGCCAGCACCGACACCTCAGGGGGCGGACATGGCTACACCTTC.

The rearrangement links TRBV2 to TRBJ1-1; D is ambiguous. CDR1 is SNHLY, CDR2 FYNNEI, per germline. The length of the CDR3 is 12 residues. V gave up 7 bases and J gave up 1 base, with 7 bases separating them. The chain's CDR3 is CASNAGNTEAFF. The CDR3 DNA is TGTGCCAGCAATGCCGGGAACACTGAAGCTTTCTTT.

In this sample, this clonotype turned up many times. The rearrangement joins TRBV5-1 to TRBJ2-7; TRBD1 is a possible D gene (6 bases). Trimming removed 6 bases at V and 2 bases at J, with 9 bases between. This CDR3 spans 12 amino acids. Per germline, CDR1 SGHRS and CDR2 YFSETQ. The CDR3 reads CASNGGTYEQYF. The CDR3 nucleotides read TGCGCCAGCAATGGGGGCACCTACGAGCAGTACTTC.

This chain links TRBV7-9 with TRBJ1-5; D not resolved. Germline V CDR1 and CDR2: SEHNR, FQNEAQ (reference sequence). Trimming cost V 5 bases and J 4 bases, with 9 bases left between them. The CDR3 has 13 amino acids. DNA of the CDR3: TGTGCCAGCAGCCGAGACGGTAATCAGCCCCAGCATTTT. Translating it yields CASSRDGNQPQHF. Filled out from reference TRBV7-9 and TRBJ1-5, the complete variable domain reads DTGVSQNPRHKITKRGQNVTFRCDPISEHNRLYWYRQTLGQGPEFLTYFQNEAQLEKSRLLSDRFSAERPKGSFSTLEIQRTEQGDSAMYLCASSRDGNQPQHFGDGTRLSIL.

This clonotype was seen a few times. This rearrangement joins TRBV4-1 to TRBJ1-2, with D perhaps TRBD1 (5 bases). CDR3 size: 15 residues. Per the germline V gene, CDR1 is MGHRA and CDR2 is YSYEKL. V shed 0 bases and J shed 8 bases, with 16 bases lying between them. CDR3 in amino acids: CASSQEGEGLRGYTF. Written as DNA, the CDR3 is TGCGCCAGCAGCCAAGAAGGGGAGGGGCTTAGGGGCTACACCTTC.

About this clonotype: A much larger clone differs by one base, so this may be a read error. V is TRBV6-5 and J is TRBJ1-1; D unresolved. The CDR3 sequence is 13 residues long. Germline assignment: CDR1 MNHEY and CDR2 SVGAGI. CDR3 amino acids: CACSYSKYTEAFF. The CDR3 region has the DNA TGTGCCTGCAGTTACAGTAAGTACACTGAAGCTTTCTTT.

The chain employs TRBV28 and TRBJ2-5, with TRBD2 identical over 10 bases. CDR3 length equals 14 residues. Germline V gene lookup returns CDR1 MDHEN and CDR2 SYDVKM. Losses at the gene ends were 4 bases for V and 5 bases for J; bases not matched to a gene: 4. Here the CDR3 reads CASSSLAGAETQYF. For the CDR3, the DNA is TGTGCCAGCAGTTCCCTAGCGGGAGCGGAGACCCAGTACTTC.

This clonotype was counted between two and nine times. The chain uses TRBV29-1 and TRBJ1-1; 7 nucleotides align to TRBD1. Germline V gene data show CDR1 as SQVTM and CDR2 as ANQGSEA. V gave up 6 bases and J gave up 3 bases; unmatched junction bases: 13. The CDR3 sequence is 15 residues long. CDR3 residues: CSVTGERGMDTEAFF. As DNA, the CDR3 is TGCAGCGTCACAGGGGAAAGAGGCATGGACACTGAAGCTTTCTTT.

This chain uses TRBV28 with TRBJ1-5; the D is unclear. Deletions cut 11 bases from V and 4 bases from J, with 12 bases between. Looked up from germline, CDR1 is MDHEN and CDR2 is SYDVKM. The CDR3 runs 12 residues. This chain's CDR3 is CAGSRRNQPQHF. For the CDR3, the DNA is TGTGCCGGATCGAGAAGAAATCAGCCCCAGCATTTT. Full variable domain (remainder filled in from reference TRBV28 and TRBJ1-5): DVKVTQSSRYLVKRTGEKVFLECVQDMDHENMFWYRQDPGLGLRLIYFSYDVKMKEKGDIPEGYSVSREKKERFSLILESASTNQTSMYLCAGSRRNQPQHFGDGTRLSIL.

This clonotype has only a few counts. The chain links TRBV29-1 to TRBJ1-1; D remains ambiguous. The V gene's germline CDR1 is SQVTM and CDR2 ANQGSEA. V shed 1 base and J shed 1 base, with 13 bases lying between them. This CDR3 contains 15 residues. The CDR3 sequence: CSVEASMTGNTEAFF. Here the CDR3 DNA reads TGCAGCGTTGAAGCGTCAATGACCGGGAACACTGAAGCTTTCTTT.

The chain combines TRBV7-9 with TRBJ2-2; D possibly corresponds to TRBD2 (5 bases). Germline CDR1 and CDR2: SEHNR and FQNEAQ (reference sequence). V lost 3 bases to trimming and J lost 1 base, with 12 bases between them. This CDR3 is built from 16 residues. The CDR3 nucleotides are TGTGCCAGCAGCTTCGGTATCGGGGAGAACACCGGGGAGCTGTTTTTT. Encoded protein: CASSFGIGENTGELFF. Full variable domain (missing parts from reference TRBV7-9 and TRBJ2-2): DTGVSQNPRHKITKRGQNVTFRCDPISEHNRLYWYRQTLGQGPEFLTYFQNEAQLEKSRLLSDRFSAERPKGSFSTLEIQRTEQGDSAMYLCASSFGIGENTGELFFGEGSRLTVL.

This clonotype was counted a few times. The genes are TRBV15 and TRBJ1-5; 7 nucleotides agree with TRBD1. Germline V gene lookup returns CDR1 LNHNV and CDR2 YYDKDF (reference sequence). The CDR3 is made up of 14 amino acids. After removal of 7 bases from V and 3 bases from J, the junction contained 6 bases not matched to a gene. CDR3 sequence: CATTQQGNNQPQHF. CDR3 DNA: TGTGCCACCACCCAACAGGGGAACAATCAGCCCCAGCATTTT.

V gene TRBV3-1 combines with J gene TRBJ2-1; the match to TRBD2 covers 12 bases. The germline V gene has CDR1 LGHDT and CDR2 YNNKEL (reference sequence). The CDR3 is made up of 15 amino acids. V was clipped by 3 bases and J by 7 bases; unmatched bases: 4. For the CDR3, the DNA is TGTGCCAGCAGCCACGGGACTAGCGGGTGGAATGAGCAGTTCTTC. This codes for CASSHGTSGWNEQFF.

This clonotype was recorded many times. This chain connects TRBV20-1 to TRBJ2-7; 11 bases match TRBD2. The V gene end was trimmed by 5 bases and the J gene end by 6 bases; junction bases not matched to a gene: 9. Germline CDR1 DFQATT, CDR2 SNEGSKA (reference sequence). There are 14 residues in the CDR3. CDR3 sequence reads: CSAPPLAGGFEQYF. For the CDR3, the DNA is TGCAGTGCTCCTCCTCTAGCGGGAGGATTCGAGCAGTACTTC.

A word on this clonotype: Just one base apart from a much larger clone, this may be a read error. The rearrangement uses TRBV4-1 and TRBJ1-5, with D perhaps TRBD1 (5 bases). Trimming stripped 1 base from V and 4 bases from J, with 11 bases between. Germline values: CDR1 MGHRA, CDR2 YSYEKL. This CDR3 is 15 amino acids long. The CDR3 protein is CASSQAAGGNQPQHF. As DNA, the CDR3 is TGCGCCAGCAGCCAAGCGGCCGGGGGGAATCAGCCCCAGCATTTT.

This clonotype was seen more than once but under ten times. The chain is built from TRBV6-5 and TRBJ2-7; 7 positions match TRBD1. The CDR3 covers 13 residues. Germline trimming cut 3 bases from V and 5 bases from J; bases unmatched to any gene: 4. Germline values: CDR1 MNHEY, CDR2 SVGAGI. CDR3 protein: CASSYLGGDEQYF. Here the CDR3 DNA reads TGTGCCAGCAGTTATTTAGGGGGCGACGAGCAGTACTTC.

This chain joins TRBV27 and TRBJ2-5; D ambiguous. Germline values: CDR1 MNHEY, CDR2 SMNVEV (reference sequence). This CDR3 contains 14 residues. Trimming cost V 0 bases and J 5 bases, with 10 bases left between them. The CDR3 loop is CASSLSTLMETQYF. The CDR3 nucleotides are TGTGCCAGCAGTTTATCTACATTGATGGAGACCCAGTACTTC.

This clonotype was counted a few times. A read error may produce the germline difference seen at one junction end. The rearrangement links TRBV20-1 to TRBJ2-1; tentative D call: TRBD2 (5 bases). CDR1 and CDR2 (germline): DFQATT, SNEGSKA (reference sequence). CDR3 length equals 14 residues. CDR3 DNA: TGCGGTGCTAGAGACCTAGCAAGGTACAATGAGCAGTTCTTC. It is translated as CGARDLARYNEQFF.

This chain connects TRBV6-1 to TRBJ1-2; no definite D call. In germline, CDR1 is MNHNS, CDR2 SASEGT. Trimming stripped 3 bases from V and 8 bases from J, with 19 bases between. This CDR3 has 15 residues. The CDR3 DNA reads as TGTGCCAGCAGTGATTTTCTTGACGGCGCCAAAGGCTACACCTTC. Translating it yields CASSDFLDGAKGYTF.

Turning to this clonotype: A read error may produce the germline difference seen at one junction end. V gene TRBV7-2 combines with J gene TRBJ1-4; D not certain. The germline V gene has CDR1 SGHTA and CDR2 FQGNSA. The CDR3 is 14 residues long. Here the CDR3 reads CASSPTYQNEKLFF. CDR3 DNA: TGTGCCAGCAGCCCTACATACCAGAATGAAAAGCTGTTTTTT.

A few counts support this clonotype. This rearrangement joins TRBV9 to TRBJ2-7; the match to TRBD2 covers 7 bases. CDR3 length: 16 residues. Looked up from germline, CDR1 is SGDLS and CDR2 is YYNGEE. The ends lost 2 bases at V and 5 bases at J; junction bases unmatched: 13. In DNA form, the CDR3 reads TGTGCCAGCAGCGTTACCCCAATCGGGCGGGAGAACGAGCAGTACTTC. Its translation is CASSVTPIGRENEQYF.

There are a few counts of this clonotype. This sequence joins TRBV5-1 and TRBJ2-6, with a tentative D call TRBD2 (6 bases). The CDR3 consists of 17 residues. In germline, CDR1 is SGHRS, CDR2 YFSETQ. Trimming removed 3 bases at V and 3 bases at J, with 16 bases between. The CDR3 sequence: CASSSGTAFGGANVLTF. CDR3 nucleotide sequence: TGCGCCAGCAGCTCAGGGACTGCCTTTGGTGGGGCCAACGTCCTGACTTTC.

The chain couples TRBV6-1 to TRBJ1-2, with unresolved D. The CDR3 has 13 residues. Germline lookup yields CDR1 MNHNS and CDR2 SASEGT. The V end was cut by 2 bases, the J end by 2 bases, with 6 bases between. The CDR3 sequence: CASSERRNYGYTF. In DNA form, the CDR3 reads TGTGCCAGCAGTGAACGTCGGAACTATGGCTACACCTTC.

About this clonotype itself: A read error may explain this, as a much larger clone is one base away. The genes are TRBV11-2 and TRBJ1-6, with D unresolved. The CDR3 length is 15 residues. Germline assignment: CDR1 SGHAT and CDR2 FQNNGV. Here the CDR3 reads CAGSLTMSMGSPLHF. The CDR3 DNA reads TGTGCCGGCAGTCTCACTATGTCAATGGGTTCACCCCTCCACTTT.

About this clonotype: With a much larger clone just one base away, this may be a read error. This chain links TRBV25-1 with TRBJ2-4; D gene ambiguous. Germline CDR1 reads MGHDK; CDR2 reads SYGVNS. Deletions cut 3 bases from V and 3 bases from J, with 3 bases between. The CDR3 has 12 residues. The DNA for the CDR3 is TGTGCCAGCAGTGACAGCAAAAACATTCAGTACTTC. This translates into CASSDSKNIQYF.

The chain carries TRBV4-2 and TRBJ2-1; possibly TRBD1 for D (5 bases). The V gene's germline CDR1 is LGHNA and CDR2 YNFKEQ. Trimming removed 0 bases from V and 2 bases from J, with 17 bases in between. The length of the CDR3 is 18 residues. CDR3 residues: CASSQDVQGKGTYNEQFF. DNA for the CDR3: TGTGCCAGCAGCCAAGATGTCCAGGGTAAAGGTACCTACAATGAGCAGTTCTTC.

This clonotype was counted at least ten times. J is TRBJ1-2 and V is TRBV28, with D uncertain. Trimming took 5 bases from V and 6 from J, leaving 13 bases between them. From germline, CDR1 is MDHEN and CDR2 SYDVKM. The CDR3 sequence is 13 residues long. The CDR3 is CASSPPWEDGYTF. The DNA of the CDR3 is TGTGCCAGCAGTCCCCCCTGGGAAGATGGCTACACCTTC.

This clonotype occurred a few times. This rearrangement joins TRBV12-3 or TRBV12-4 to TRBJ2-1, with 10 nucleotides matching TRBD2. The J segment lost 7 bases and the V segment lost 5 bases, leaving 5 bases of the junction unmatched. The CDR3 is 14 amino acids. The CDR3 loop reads CASSQGLARNEQFF. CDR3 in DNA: TGTGCCAGCAGTCAGGGACTAGCGAGGAATGAGCAGTTCTTC.

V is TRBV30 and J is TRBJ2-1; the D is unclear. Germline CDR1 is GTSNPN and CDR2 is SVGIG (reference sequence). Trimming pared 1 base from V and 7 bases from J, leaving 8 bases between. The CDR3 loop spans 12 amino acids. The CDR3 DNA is TGTGCCTGGAGTGGCACACATAATGAGCAGTTCTTC. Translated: CAWSGTHNEQFF.